Listed below are T cell receptor beta chains from one sample, sequenced in a study of beta chain features in type 1 diabetes. Here immunoSEQ multiplex PCR was the method, and the copy in TCRdb shows in-frame clones only, minus some. The sample lists about 290,000 clones, about 7.8% seen once, with 1% in the top ten. The material sequenced was central memory CD4+ T cells from blood. These receptors were obtained from a woman in her late teens or twenties in good health. Each CDR3 is given without its conserved first and last residue. The listing skips clone size in some rows; elsewhere it reads once, few, many or a size class.

TRBV14	TRBJ1-4	few	ASSQDIAEKLF
TRBV6-5	TRBJ2-5	few	ASRSSGETQY
TRBV7-3	TRBJ1-2	few	ASSRDRGNGYT
TRBV25-1	TRBJ1-5	-	ASSESRSFQPQH
TRBV11-2	TRBJ1-1	-	ASSVRPGLLNTEAF
TRBV6-5	TRBJ1-5	few	ASTRTWGQPQH
TRBV14	TRBJ2-4	few	ASSQDGGRAIQY
TRBV14	TRBJ1-2	few	ASSQGTGYSYGYT
TRBV6-5	TRBJ1-1	-	ATRMQGAKNTEAF
TRBV7-2	TRBJ2-5	few	ASNLGGRDAETQY
TRBV5-1	TRBJ2-5	few	ASSLGAETQY
TRBV7-2	TRBJ2-5	-	ASSQGLAGGQAQY
TRBV18	TRBJ2-7	-	ASSPPRTGSKEQY
TRBV18	TRBJ2-3	many	ASSPQADTQY
TRBV18	TRBJ1-2	-	ASSPPGRYLECT
TRBV7-2	TRBJ1-2	-	ASSLATARRPSPNNYGYT
TRBV19	TRBJ2-5	few	ASSTRGLPETQY
TRBV6-1	TRBJ2-5	-	ASSEILFGDQETQY
TRBV7-2	TRBJ2-1	-	ASSPTIPSYNEQF
TRBV25-1	TRBJ2-2	-	ASSEFVRGDTGELF
TRBV6-5	TRBJ1-1	-	ASRTYERNTEAF
TRBV19	TRBJ2-7	few	ASSRAGGGREQY
TRBV7-2	TRBJ1-2	-	ASSLDWNYYGYT
TRBV6-1	TRBJ1-2	few	ASRFRGRAYGYT
TRBV4-2	TRBJ1-2	-	ASSLVGGQNNYGYT
TRBV2	TRBJ2-3	few	ASSASGGTDTQY
TRBV30	TRBJ1-5	few	AWRAEGGQPQH
TRBV7-8	TRBJ2-1	many	ASTPRTSYNEQF
TRBV11-2	TRBJ2-7	once	ASSLAPGTAIYEQY
TRBV7-8	TRBJ2-7	-	ASSLAHGTSGSHYEQY
TRBV5-1	TRBJ1-1	-	ASSLKAVRTEAF
TRBV9	TRBJ2-2	few	ASSVGGTGNTGELF
TRBV5-1	TRBJ1-2	few	ASSLDTNYGYT
TRBV9	TRBJ2-5	-	ASSPLTSGGFETQY
TRBV18	TRBJ1-1	-	ASSPIESGAEAF
TRBV28	TRBJ1-5	-	ASTSSNQPQH
TRBV9	TRBJ1-5	-	ASSGGSGPRQPQH